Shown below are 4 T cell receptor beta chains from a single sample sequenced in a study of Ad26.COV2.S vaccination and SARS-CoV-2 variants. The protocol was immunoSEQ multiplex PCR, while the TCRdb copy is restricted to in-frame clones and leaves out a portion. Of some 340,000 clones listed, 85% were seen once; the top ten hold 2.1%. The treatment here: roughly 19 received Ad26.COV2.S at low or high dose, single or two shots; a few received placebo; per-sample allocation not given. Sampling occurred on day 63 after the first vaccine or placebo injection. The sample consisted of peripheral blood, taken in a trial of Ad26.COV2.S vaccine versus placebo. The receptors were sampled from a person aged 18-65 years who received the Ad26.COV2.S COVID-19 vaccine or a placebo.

The CDR3 region is CASSLNQGKSDNSPLHF. CDR3 DNA: TGTGCCAGCTCACTAAATCAGGGGAAGTCTGATAATTCACCCCTCCACTTT. This chain joins TRBV18 and TRBJ1-6, with a tentative D call TRBD1 (6 bases). This CDR3 has 17 amino acids. Per germline, CDR1 KGHSH and CDR2 LQKENI. V was trimmed by 4 bases and J by 5 bases, leaving 18 bases between them.

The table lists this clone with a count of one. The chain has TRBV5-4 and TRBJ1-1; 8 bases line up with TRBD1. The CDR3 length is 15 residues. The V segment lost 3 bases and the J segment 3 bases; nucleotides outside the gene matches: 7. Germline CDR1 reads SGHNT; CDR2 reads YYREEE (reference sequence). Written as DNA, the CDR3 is TGTGCCAGCAGCTCGTACAGGGGGGTGGACACTGAAGCTTTCTTT. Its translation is CASSSYRGVDTEAFF.

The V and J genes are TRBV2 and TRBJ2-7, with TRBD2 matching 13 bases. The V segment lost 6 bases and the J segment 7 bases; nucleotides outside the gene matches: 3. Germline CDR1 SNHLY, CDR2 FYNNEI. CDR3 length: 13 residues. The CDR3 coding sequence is TGTGCCAGCAGCGGGGGACTAGCGGGAGAGCAGTACTTC. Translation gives CASSGGLAGEQYF.

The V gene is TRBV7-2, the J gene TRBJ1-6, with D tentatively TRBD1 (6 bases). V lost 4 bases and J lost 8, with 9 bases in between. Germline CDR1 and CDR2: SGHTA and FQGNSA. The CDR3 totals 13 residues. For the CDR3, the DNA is TGTGCCAGCAGCTCCCGACAGGATTCACCCCTCCACTTT. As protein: CASSSRQDSPLHF.